This T cell receptor (beta chain) derives from a study of OX40 agonist ivuxolimab in advanced cancers. Study details: Patients received ivuxolimab, an intravenous treatment, every 2 weeks at 0.01 to 10 mg/kg. Patients were approximately 80% male with ages about 20 to 79, mean about 60.

Trimming took 4 bases from V and 1 from J, leaving 3 bases between them. Germline assignment: CDR1 SGHRS and CDR2 YFSETQ. The CDR3 extends over 11 amino acids. Study findings and constraints: Within 6 weeks, CD4+ and CD8+ blood T cells expanded clonally at 0.1 to 3.0 mg/kg. Among T cells, CD8+ cells averaged more expanded clones than CD4+ cells.

As regards this clone: The antigen is not known.

TCRdb keeps only in-frame clones here, not all; method: immunoSEQ multiplex PCR. The sample carries some 52,000 clones, 94% recorded once. The rearrangement uses TRBV5-1 and TRBJ2-7; the D is unclear. The clonotype was recovered from an adult with an advanced solid tumor such as melanoma, head and neck, liver or kidney cancer. Sequenced material: CD4+ or CD8+ T cells sorted from blood, taken in a trial of the OX40 agonist ivuxolimab. CDR3 nucleotide sequence: TGCGCCAGCAGCGAATCCTACGAGCAGTACTTC. Residues: CASSESYEQYF.